Below are 3 T cell receptor beta chains sequenced from a single sample in a study of cytomegalovirus exposure and HLA in healthy donors (dated by TCRdb to about 2017). Preparation of the library involved the immunoSEQ multiplex PCR assay. For the multiplex PCR, a mixture combining 60 forward primers for TCR Vbeta segments and 13 reverse primers for TCR Jbeta segments was used. The source is immuneACCESS, and TCRdb retained only in-frame sequences with V and J called. Part of the clones is not carried over; for the studies checked, unresolved V genes explain less than half of this, and the remainder is unexplained. The sample profile shows under 200,000 clones; roughly 80% of them were found once. More than 6% of the sample is taken by the ten largest. The sample was PBMCs. The receptors were gathered from a man aged 35-49 years in good health and CMV-seropositive.

The chain is built from TRBV19 and TRBJ1-5; no clear D. This CDR3 has 14 residues. V lost 3 bases, J lost 7 bases, and 13 bases lay in between. The germline V gene encodes CDR1 LNHDA and CDR2 SQIVND (reference sequence). The CDR3 is CASSMRGLEQPQHF. Written as DNA, the CDR3 is TGTGCCAGTAGTATGCGGGGTCTTGAGCAGCCCCAGCATTTT. The full variable domain, with the rest looked up from reference TRBV19 and TRBJ1-5, is DGGITQSPKYLFRKEGQNVTLSCEQNLNHDAMYWYRQDPGQGLRLIYYSQIVNDFQKGDIAEGYSVSREKKESFPLTVTSAQKNPTAFYLCASSMRGLEQPQHFGDGTRLSIL.

The chain carries TRBV18 and TRBJ2-7; 7 bases fit TRBD1. V was clipped by 3 bases and J by 1 base; unmatched bases: 6. The V gene's germline CDR1 is KGHSH and CDR2 LQKENI. This CDR3 is built from 15 residues. Here the CDR3 reads CASSPTGMGSYEQYF. The CDR3 DNA is TGTGCCAGCTCACCGACAGGGATGGGGTCCTACGAGCAGTACTTC.

The genes are TRBV4-3 and TRBJ2-5, with 14 bases aligning to TRBD2. CDR1 LGHNA and CDR2 YSLEER come from the germline V gene. The CDR3 extends over 19 amino acids. J lost 7 bases, V lost 0 bases, and 13 bases had no gene match. The CDR3 bases are TGCGCCAGCAGCCAAGAGATGGTTCGGGGACTAGCGGGGGTCGGGACCCAGTACTTC. Amino acids: CASSQEMVRGLAGVGTQYF.